Listed here are 16 T cell receptor beta chains from one sample, sequenced in a study of graft-versus-host responses after intestinal transplantation. Processing of graft tissue released intraepithelial and lamina propria lymphocytes. Sequenced by immunoSEQ multiplex PCR; TCRdb stores in-frame clones only, minus some. The data contain 9,500 to 10,000 clones, over 70% of them seen just once; the ten biggest clones take up about 19%. The input for sequencing was ileum tissue, taken about 440 days after intestinal transplantation. These receptors all stem from a human patient who received an intestinal transplant, so some T cells may come from the graft donor.

The rearrangement joins TRBV5-4 to TRBJ1-2, with 7 bases fitting TRBD1. The CDR3 spans 14 residues. Per the germline V gene, CDR1 is SGHNT and CDR2 is YYREEE (reference sequence). With 3 bases clipped from V and 2 bases from J, the junction kept 4 bases outside the gene matches. The CDR3 nucleotides are TGTGCCAGCAGCTCGAAACAGGGGAACTATGGCTACACCTTC. Translation: CASSSKQGNYGYTF. The whole variable domain, remainder taken from reference TRBV5-4 and TRBJ1-2, is ETGVTQSPTHLIKTRGQQVTLRCSSQSGHNTVSWYQQALGQGPQFIFQYYREEENGRGNFPPRFSGLQFPNYSSELNVNALELDDSALYLCASSSKQGNYGYTFGSGTRLTVV.

The sample holds one count of this clone. The V gene is TRBV30, the J gene TRBJ1-5; TRBD1 aligns across 11 bases. Per the germline V gene, CDR1 is GTSNPN and CDR2 is SVGIG (reference sequence). J gave up 7 bases and V 3 bases, and 5 bases lay outside the gene matches. The CDR3 runs to 14 residues. CDR3 in amino acids: CAWRGGTGGQPQHF. In DNA form, the CDR3 reads TGTGCCTGGAGGGGGGGGACAGGGGGGCAGCCCCAGCATTTT.

The chain combines TRBV7-9 with TRBJ1-2; possible D gene TRBD1, 5 bases. Trimming removed 2 bases from V and 4 bases from J, with 14 bases in between. CDR3 length: 15 amino acids. Germline V gives CDR1 SEHNR, CDR2 FQNEAQ (reference sequence). The CDR3 DNA follows: TGTGCCAGCAGCTTAAGGGGCGCCCCCATCTATGGCTACACCTTC. Translating it yields CASSLRGAPIYGYTF.

V and J are TRBV27 and TRBJ1-1; 12 bases line up with TRBD1. CDR3 length equals 17 residues. Germline trimming cut 5 bases from V and 5 bases from J; bases unmatched to any gene: 12. From germline, CDR1 is MNHEY and CDR2 SMNVEV (reference sequence). CDR3 protein: CASSPGTGGARSTEAFF. DNA of the CDR3: TGTGCCAGCAGTCCCGGGACAGGGGGCGCGAGGAGTACTGAAGCTTTCTTT.

In regard to this clone: The likely explanation is a read error, given a far larger clone one base away. The chain joins TRBV6-6 to TRBJ1-6; possibly TRBD1 for D (5 bases). V was shortened by 2 bases and J by 9 bases, with 11 bases between the two germline ends. The length of the CDR3 is 14 residues. CDR1 and CDR2 from the germline V gene are MNHNY and SVGAGI (reference sequence). CDR3 in amino acids: CASSYGDSVSPLHF. The CDR3 DNA reads as TGTGCCAGCAGTTACGGGGACTCGGTTTCACCCCTCCACTTT.

The rearrangement uses TRBV19 and TRBJ2-2; the match to TRBD1 covers 12 bases. The CDR3 is 17 amino acids. Trimming removed 6 bases from V and 7 bases from J; junction bases left unmatched: 12. CDR1 LNHDA and CDR2 SQIVND come from the germline V gene (reference sequence). The CDR3 here is CASRPRGDRGLNGELFF. As DNA, the CDR3 is TGTGCCAGTAGACCCCGCGGGGACAGGGGGCTGAACGGGGAGCTGTTTTTT.

This rearrangement joins TRBV11-2 to TRBJ2-1; 12 positions match TRBD2. Unmatched junction bases numbered 4, after V lost 5 bases and J lost 5 bases. The CDR3 spans 15 residues. CDR1 and CDR2 from the germline V gene are SGHAT and FQNNGV. The CDR3 bases are TGTGCCAGCAGCCAAGGACTAGCGGGGAACAATGAGCAGTTCTTC. This sequence encodes CASSQGLAGNNEQFF.

CDR3 nucleotide sequence: TGCGCCAGCAGCCCGGTTTTTTGGGGGGGACCCTCCTACAATGAGCAGTTCTTC. Translating it yields CASSPVFWGGPSYNEQFF. The chain employs TRBV5-1 and TRBJ2-1, with 7 bases aligning to TRBD2. Germline loops: CDR1 SGHRS, CDR2 YFSETQ. Unmatched junction bases numbered 13, after V lost 4 bases and J lost 0 bases. The length of the CDR3 is 18 residues.

The rearrangement links TRBV6-6 to TRBJ2-5; D gene unclear. There are 9 residues in the CDR3. Trimming pared 6 bases from V and 6 bases from J, leaving 2 bases between. Germline-derived CDR1 and CDR2 are MNHNY and SVGAGI (reference sequence). The CDR3 DNA follows: TGTGCCAGCAGACAGACCCAGTACTTC. Its protein is CASRQTQYF.

Regarding this clone: Other DNA sequences of this sample code for an identical CDR3. The chain couples TRBV10-3 to TRBJ2-2, with D maybe TRBD2 (6 bases). Germline CDR1 and CDR2: ENHRY and SYGVKD. The CDR3 consists of 17 residues. Trimming removed 9 bases at V and 1 base at J, with 21 bases between. CDR3 coding DNA: TGTGCCATGTGGCCCCGTATTAGCGGTAAGAACACCGGGGAGCTGTTTTTT. It codes for CAMWPRISGKNTGELFF.

The rearrangement links TRBV28 to TRBJ2-1, with TRBD2 identical over 9 bases. CDR1 is MDHEN and CDR2 is SYDVKM in the germline V gene. V dropped 3 bases and J dropped 8; count of bases not matched to a gene: 14. CDR3 length: 17 amino acids. CDR3 sequence reads: CASSFAIGRGGLYEQFF. DNA of the CDR3: TGTGCCAGCAGTTTTGCAATCGGGCGGGGGGGTTTATATGAGCAGTTCTTC.

The chain links TRBV9 to TRBJ2-3; TRBD1 agrees at 7 bases. Looked up from germline, CDR1 is SGDLS and CDR2 is YYNGEE. This CDR3 is 15 amino acids long. Trimming cost V 4 bases and J 2 bases; bases outside gene matches: 7. The CDR3 bases are TGTGCCAGCAGCTACCTGGGACAGCCCACAGATACGCAGTATTTT. Its translation: CASSYLGQPTDTQYF.

V and J are TRBV9 and TRBJ2-1, with TRBD2 identical over 8 bases. J was trimmed by 5 bases and V by 0 bases; bases with no gene match: 7. The CDR3 runs 16 residues. CDR1 SGDLS and CDR2 YYNGEE come from the germline V gene. The CDR3 region has the DNA TGTGCCAGCAGCGTAGGGCTGAGCGGGGGACACAATGAGCAGTTCTTC. It is translated as CASSVGLSGGHNEQFF.

The chain couples TRBV7-6 to TRBJ2-1; D unresolved. The CDR3 covers 13 residues. Deletions cut 4 bases from V and 4 bases from J, with 8 bases between. CDR1 SGHVS and CDR2 FNYEAQ come from the germline V gene. CDR3 region: CASSSAQYNEQFF. In nucleotides, the CDR3 is TGTGCCAGCAGCTCCGCCCAGTACAATGAGCAGTTCTTC.

J is TRBJ1-6 and V is TRBV25-1; D is perhaps TRBD1 (6 bases). The germline V gene encodes CDR1 MGHDK and CDR2 SYGVNS. The CDR3 sequence is 16 residues long. The germline V and J ends were trimmed by 2 bases and 7 bases, with 15 bases remaining between them. CDR3 sequence reads: CASSEIGQIANSPLHF. The CDR3 nucleotides read TGTGCCAGCAGTGAAATAGGACAGATCGCCAATTCACCCCTCCACTTT.

J is TRBJ2-4 and V is TRBV21-1; the DNA was not used to check the table's D call, TRBD2. TRBV21-1 is labeled a pseudogene. There are 20 residues in the CDR3. In DNA form, the CDR3 reads TGTGCCAGCAGCAACCGACCGGGACTAGCGGGGGGACTAGCCAAAAACATTCAGTACTTC. This codes for CASSNRPGLAGGLAKNIQYF.